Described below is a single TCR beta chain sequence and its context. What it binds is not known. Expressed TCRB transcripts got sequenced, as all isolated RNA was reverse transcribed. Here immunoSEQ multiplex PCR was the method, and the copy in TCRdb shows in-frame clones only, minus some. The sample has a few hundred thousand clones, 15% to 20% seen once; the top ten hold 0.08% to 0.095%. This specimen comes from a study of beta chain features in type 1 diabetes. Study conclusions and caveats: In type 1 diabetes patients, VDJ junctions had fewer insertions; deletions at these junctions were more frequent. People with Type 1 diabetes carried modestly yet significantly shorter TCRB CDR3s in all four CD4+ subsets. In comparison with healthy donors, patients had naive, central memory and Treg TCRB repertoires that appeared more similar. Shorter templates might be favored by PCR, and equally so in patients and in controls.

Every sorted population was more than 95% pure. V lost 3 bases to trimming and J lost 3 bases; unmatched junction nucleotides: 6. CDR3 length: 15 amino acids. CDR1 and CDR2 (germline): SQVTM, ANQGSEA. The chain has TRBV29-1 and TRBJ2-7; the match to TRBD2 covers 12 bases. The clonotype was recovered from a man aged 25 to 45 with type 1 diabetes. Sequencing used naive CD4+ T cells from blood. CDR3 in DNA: TGCAGCGTTGAGCCGACTAGCGGGAGTAACTACGAGCAGTACTTC. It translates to CSVEPTSGSNYEQYF.